The 27 T cell receptor beta chains given below trace back to one sample, sequenced in a study of blood T cell repertoires in COVID-19. Sequencing was performed with immunoSEQ multiplex PCR; in TCRdb, only in-frame clones are kept and a portion is missing. The data contain under 350,000 clones, around 85% of them singletons. The material sequenced was peripheral blood. These receptors came from a human donor in a cohort sampled during active COVID-19.

The J gene is TRBJ2-1, the V gene TRBV29-1, with 8 bases that match TRBD2. Germline CDR1 and CDR2: SQVTM and ANQGSEA. V shed 6 bases, J shed 6 bases, and the junction held 7 bases outside the gene matches. The CDR3 loop spans 13 amino acids. CDR3 residues: CSVGGAFFNEQFF. The CDR3 DNA reads TGCAGCGTCGGGGGGGCCTTCTTCAATGAGCAGTTCTTC.

The gene calls are TRBV18 and TRBJ1-3; weak D call: TRBD1 (6 bases). Germline V gene sequence: CDR1 KGHSH, CDR2 LQKENI. The length of the CDR3 is 15 residues. The germline V and J ends were trimmed by 6 bases and 4 bases, with 16 bases remaining between them. CDR3 residues: CASSRDKEIGNTIYF. For the CDR3, the DNA is TGTGCCAGCTCTAGGGACAAGGAAATCGGAAACACCATATATTTT.

This clone was counted once. J is TRBJ2-1 and V is TRBV4-2; 7 bases map to TRBD2. Germline trimming cut 4 bases from V and 3 bases from J; bases unmatched to any gene: 15. The CDR3 is made up of 18 amino acids. The germline CDR1 and CDR2 sequences are LGHNA and YNFKEQ. CDR3 residues: CASSPNTGASGNYNEQFF. Here the CDR3 DNA reads TGTGCCAGCAGCCCAAACACCGGGGCTAGCGGAAACTACAATGAGCAGTTCTTC.

This chain connects TRBV11-2 to TRBJ1-4, with D unresolved. V shed 2 bases and J shed 4 bases, with 2 bases lying between them. Germline CDR1 is SGHAT and CDR2 is FQNNGV. This CDR3 is built from 12 residues. CDR3 sequence (DNA): TGTGCCAGCAGCTTACTTAATGAAAAACTGTTTTTT. It yields the protein CASSLLNEKLFF.

V gene TRBV27 combines with J gene TRBJ1-1; D possibly corresponds to TRBD1 (5 bases). Germline values: CDR1 MNHEY, CDR2 SMNVEV (reference sequence). CDR3 length equals 12 residues. V was trimmed by 5 bases and J by 6 bases, leaving 10 bases between them. CDR3 DNA sequence: TGTGCCAGCAGTCCAGGGTTTTCTGAAGCTTTCTTT. It yields the protein CASSPGFSEAFF.

V and J are TRBV7-9 and TRBJ2-1, with TRBD2 matching 11 bases. The CDR3 totals 17 residues. V was clipped by 6 bases and J by 4 bases; unmatched bases: 11. The germline V gene encodes CDR1 SEHNR and CDR2 FQNEAQ (reference sequence). In nucleotides, the CDR3 is TGTGCCAGCAGGGAAACCAGACTAGCGGGGCTGTACAATGAGCAGTTCTTC. Translation: CASRETRLAGLYNEQFF.

The chain couples TRBV28 to TRBJ1-1; D might be TRBD1 (5 bases). CDR1 MDHEN and CDR2 SYDVKM come from the germline V gene. The CDR3 has 15 amino acids. V lost 2 bases and J 1 base, leaving 11 bases between the germline ends. CDR3 coding DNA: TGTGCCAGCAGTTTAGGGGGGATTGGGAACACTGAAGCTTTCTTT. It is translated as CASSLGGIGNTEAFF.

The chain links TRBV12-3 or TRBV12-4 to TRBJ1-1; D ambiguous. This CDR3 has 13 amino acids. V gave up 4 bases and J gave up 7 bases, with 13 bases separating them. The CDR3 is CASSSPAGYEAFF. DNA for the CDR3: TGTGCCAGCAGTTCCCCGGCGGGTTATGAAGCTTTCTTT.

This clone showed up just a few times. The chain has TRBV6-5 and TRBJ1-2, with 7 nucleotides matching TRBD1. CDR1 is MNHEY, CDR2 SVGAGI, per germline. The CDR3 extends over 13 amino acids. J was trimmed by 3 bases and V by 5 bases; bases with no gene match: 3. This CDR3 reads CASSQGGDYGYTF. The CDR3 DNA sequence: TGTGCCAGCAGTCAGGGGGGAGACTATGGCTACACCTTC.

The rearrangement links TRBV11-3 to TRBJ2-1; no clear D. The CDR3 has 13 residues. The germline V and J ends were trimmed by 0 bases and 7 bases, with 7 bases remaining between them. Germline V gene lookup returns CDR1 SGHNT and CDR2 YENEEA. This CDR3 is CASSLDTVNEQFF. In DNA, the CDR3 is TGTGCCAGCAGCTTAGATACGGTAAATGAGCAGTTCTTC.

This clone was recorded only once. The same CDR3 also results from other DNA sequences found in this sample. This chain joins TRBV3-1 (or the pseudogene TRBV3-2) and TRBJ2-1; TRBD1 aligns across 7 bases. Germline V gene lookup returns CDR1 LGHDT and CDR2 YNNKEL (reference sequence). This CDR3 is built from 14 residues. V was clipped by 4 bases and J by 4 bases; unmatched bases: 4. CDR3 amino acids: CASSRQGSYNEQFF. The CDR3 DNA is TGTGCCAGCAGCCGACAGGGATCATACAATGAGCAGTTCTTC.

This clone was found once. Other DNA sequences in this specimen translate into the identical CDR3. The chain couples TRBV9 to TRBJ2-3; D gene unclear. Germline CDR1 is SGDLS and CDR2 is YYNGEE. This CDR3 has 13 residues. Deletions cut 0 bases from V and 5 bases from J, with 7 bases between. CDR3 nucleotides: TGTGCCAGCAGCGTAGCAGGTGGAGATACGCAGTATTTT. This sequence encodes CASSVAGGDTQYF.

The chain recombines TRBV20-1 with TRBJ1-2; a weak D match, TRBD1 (6 bases). V gave up 3 bases and J gave up 7 bases, with 15 bases separating them. CDR3 length: 13 amino acids. CDR1 DFQATT and CDR2 SNEGSKA come from the germline V gene (reference sequence). The CDR3: CSASYGRGPGYTF. In DNA form, the CDR3 reads TGCAGTGCTAGTTATGGGCGGGGGCCTGGCTACACCTTC.

The chain carries TRBV13 and TRBJ1-2; TRBD1 is a possible D gene (6 bases). Per the germline V gene, CDR1 is PRHDT and CDR2 is FYEKMQ (reference sequence). The CDR3 covers 15 residues. V gave up 4 bases and J gave up 4 bases, with 16 bases separating them. CDR3 amino acids: CASSSLNRVRYGYTF. The CDR3 DNA follows: TGTGCCAGCAGCTCACTCAACAGGGTTCGCTATGGCTACACCTTC.

V is TRBV10-3 and J is TRBJ2-7; no firm D call. Germline CDR1 is ENHRY and CDR2 is SYGVKD. This CDR3 has 14 amino acids. V lost 6 bases to trimming and J lost 0 bases, with 12 bases between them. The chain's CDR3 is CAISFSSSSYEQYF. The DNA for the CDR3 is TGTGCCATCAGCTTCAGCTCTAGCTCCTACGAGCAGTACTTC.

Turning to this clone: Other DNA variants within this sample encode the same CDR3. The rearrangement links TRBV18 to TRBJ1-4, with D possibly TRBD1 on 6 matching bases. The germline V and J ends were trimmed by 4 bases and 0 bases, with 6 bases remaining between them. The CDR3 spans 14 residues. Germline-derived CDR1 and CDR2 are KGHSH and LQKENI. The CDR3 bases are TGTGCCAGCTCACGGACAGCAACTAATGAAAAACTGTTTTTT. Its translation is CASSRTATNEKLFF.

The J gene is TRBJ1-1, the V gene TRBV9, with D possibly being TRBD1 (5 bases). The CDR3 is 13 residues long. V was pared by 0 bases and J by 11 bases, with 14 bases between. The germline CDR1 and CDR2 sequences are SGDLS and YYNGEE. Here the CDR3 reads CASSVAVGDLAFF. DNA for the CDR3: TGTGCCAGCAGCGTAGCCGTCGGGGACTTGGCTTTCTTT.

V and J are TRBV24-1 and TRBJ2-1, with a tentative D call TRBD1 (5 bases). Trimming cost V 2 bases and J 8 bases, with 15 bases left between them. The germline gives CDR1 KGHDR, CDR2 SFDVKD. CDR3 length: 15 amino acids. The DNA for the CDR3 is TGTGCCACCAGTGATTCCAGGGATACCTGGCATGAGCAGTTCTTC. Protein sequence: CATSDSRDTWHEQFF.

The V and J genes are TRBV10-3 and TRBJ1-4; D possibly corresponds to TRBD1 (6 bases). The CDR3 is made up of 15 amino acids. Deletions cut 4 bases from V and 4 bases from J, with 13 bases between. Germline-derived CDR1 and CDR2 are ENHRY and SYGVKD. CDR3 residues: CAISADPGVNEKLFF. Written as DNA, the CDR3 is TGTGCCATCAGTGCGGACCCAGGGGTTAATGAAAAACTGTTTTTT.

The V gene is TRBV27, the J gene TRBJ2-7; 7 nucleotides agree with TRBD1. CDR1 is MNHEY and CDR2 is SMNVEV in the germline V gene (reference sequence). CDR3 length equals 14 residues. Trimming took 8 bases from V and 3 from J; bases not matched to a gene: 10. The CDR3 region is CASCPSGQRYEQYF. Here the CDR3 DNA reads TGTGCCAGCTGCCCTTCGGGACAGCGCTACGAGCAGTACTTC.

The V call is TRBV10-2, the J call TRBJ1-4, with 9 positions matching TRBD1. CDR1 is WSHSY, CDR2 SAAADI, per germline. The CDR3 runs 16 residues. J was trimmed by 5 bases and V by 8 bases; bases with no gene match: 12. The CDR3 is CASGKQGAGLNEKLFF. DNA for the CDR3: TGCGCCAGCGGAAAACAGGGGGCAGGATTGAATGAAAAACTGTTTTTT.

The chain uses TRBV5-4 and TRBJ1-1; D gene unclear. The germline V gene has CDR1 SGHNT and CDR2 YYREEE (reference sequence). V gave up 2 bases and J gave up 8 bases, with 13 bases separating them. This CDR3 contains 13 residues. CDR3: CASSFELRSEAFF. DNA for the CDR3: TGTGCCAGCAGCTTCGAACTGCGTTCCGAAGCTTTCTTT.

This clone was observed once. The rearrangement uses TRBV10-3 and TRBJ1-1; D remains unclear. The CDR3 contains 13 residues. CDR1 ENHRY and CDR2 SYGVKD come from the germline V gene. The V gene lost 0 bases and the J gene lost 6 bases, with 8 bases spanning the gap. The CDR3 bases are TGTGCCATCAGTGAGTCCTCTCAGGCTGAAGCTTTCTTT. Translating it yields CAISESSQAEAFF.

The chain recombines TRBV5-6 with TRBJ2-7; 8 bases match TRBD2. CDR3 length: 15 amino acids. CDR1 SGHDT and CDR2 YYEEEE come from the germline V gene. Losses at the gene ends were 5 bases for V and 4 bases for J; bases not matched to a gene: 11. The CDR3 bases are TGTGCCAGCAGTGAGCGGGGGCAGGGGAAGTACGAGCAGTACTTC. This translates into CASSERGQGKYEQYF.

This chain uses TRBV5-5 with TRBJ2-2, with 9 bases aligning to TRBD1. J was trimmed by 2 bases and V by 2 bases; bases with no gene match: 7. The CDR3 is 17 amino acids. Germline assignment: CDR1 SGHKS and CDR2 YYEKEE (reference sequence). CDR3 nucleotide sequence: TGTGCCAGCAGCTTAACGCCGGGACAGGGCAACACCGGGGAGCTGTTTTTT. Protein sequence: CASSLTPGQGNTGELFF.

This chain links TRBV5-6 with TRBJ2-5; TRBD1 might be the D (5 bases). Trimming took off 2 bases at V and 4 bases at J, with 12 bases between the two ends. In germline, CDR1 is SGHDT, CDR2 YYEEEE. This CDR3 region has 14 residues. Here the CDR3 DNA reads TGTGCCAGCAGCTTCAGGGTCCCCGGAGAGACCCAGTACTTC. Amino acid sequence: CASSFRVPGETQYF.

CDR3 coding DNA: TGTGCCAGCAGCCCAGGGACAGGTCTAAGCTACACCTTC. Translation: CASSPGTGLSYTF. This chain uses TRBV5-6 with TRBJ1-2; 8 nucleotides match TRBD1. Germline V gives CDR1 SGHDT, CDR2 YYEEEE. V gave up 4 bases and J gave up 9 bases; unmatched junction bases: 8. This CDR3 is 13 amino acids long.